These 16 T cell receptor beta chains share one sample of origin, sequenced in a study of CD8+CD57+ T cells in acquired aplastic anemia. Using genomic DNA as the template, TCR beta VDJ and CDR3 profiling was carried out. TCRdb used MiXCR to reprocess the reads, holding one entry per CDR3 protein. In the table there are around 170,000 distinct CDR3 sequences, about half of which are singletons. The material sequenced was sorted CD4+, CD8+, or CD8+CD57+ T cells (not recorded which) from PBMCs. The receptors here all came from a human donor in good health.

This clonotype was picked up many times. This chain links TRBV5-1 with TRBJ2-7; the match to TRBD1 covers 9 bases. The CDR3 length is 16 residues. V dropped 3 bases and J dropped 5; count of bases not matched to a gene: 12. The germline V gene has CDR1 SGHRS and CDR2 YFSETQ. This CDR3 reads CASSWEPPGQGNEQYF. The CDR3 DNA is TGCGCCAGCAGCTGGGAGCCACCGGGACAGGGAAACGAGCAGTACTTC.

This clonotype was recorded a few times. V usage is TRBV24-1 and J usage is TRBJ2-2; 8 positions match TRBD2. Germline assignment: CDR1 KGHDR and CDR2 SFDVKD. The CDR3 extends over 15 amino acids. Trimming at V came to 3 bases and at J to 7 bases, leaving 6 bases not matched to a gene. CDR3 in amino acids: CATSDTSGSDGELFF. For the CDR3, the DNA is TGTGCCACCAGTGATACAAGCGGGAGCGACGGGGAGCTGTTTTTT.

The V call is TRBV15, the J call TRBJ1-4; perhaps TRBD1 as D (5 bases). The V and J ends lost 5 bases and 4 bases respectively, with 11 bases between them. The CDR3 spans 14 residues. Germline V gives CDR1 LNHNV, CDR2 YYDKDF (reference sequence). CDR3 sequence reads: CATSSRQLNEKLFF. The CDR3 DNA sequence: TGTGCCACCAGCTCCCGACAGCTTAATGAAAAACTGTTTTTT.

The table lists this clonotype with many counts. This chain's CDR3 is CASSQLQGNTEAFF. CDR3 in DNA: TGCGCCAGCAGCCAACTACAGGGGAACACTGAAGCTTTCTTT. The chain combines TRBV4-1 with TRBJ1-1; D is perhaps TRBD1 (6 bases). The germline gives CDR1 MGHRA, CDR2 YSYEKL. This CDR3 contains 14 residues. V lost 2 bases, J lost 1 base, and 8 bases lay in between.

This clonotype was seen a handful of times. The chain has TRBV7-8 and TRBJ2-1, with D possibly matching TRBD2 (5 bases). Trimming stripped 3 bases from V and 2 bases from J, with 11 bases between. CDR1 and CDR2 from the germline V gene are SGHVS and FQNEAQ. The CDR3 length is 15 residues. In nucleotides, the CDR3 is TGTGCCAGCAGCTTGATGGCGGAGGCCTACAATGAGCAGTTCTTC. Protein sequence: CASSLMAEAYNEQFF.

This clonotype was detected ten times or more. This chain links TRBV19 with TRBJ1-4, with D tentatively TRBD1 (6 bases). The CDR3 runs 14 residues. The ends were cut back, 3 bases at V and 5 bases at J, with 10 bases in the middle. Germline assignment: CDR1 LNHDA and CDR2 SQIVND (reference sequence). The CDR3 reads CASSMTGANEKLFF. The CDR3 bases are TGTGCCAGTAGTATGACAGGTGCGAATGAAAAACTGTTTTTT.

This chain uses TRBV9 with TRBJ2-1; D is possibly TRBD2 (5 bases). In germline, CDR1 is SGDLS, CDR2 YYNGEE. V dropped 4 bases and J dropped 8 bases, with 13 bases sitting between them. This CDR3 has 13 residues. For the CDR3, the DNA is TGTGCCAGCAGCCCCTGGGAGTTCGATGAGCAGTTCTTC. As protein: CASSPWEFDEQFF.

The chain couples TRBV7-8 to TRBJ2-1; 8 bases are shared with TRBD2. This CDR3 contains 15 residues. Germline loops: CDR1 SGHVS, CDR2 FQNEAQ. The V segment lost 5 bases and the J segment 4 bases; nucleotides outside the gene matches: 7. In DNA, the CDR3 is TGTGCCAGCAGCCAAAGCGGGGGACCTTACAATGAGCAGTTCTTC. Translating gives CASSQSGGPYNEQFF.

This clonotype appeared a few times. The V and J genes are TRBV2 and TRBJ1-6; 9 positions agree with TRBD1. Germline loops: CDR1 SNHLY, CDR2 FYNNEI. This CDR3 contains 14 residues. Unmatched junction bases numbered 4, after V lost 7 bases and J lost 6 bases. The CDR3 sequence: CASTGTGTNSPLHF. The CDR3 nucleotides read TGTGCCAGCACCGGGACAGGGACTAATTCACCCCTCCACTTT.

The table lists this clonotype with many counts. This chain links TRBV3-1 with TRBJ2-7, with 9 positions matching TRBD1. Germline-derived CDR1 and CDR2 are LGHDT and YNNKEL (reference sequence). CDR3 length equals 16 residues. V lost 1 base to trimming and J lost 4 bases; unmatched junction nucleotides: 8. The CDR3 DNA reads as TGTGCCAGCAGCCAAGGGGTTGGGACAGGGAGGTACGAGCAGTACTTC. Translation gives CASSQGVGTGRYEQYF.

This chain's CDR3 is CASSLRLAAFREQYF. CDR3 nucleotides: TGTGCCAGCAGCCTCAGACTAGCGGCCTTTAGGGAGCAGTACTTC. The chain recombines TRBV11-3 with TRBJ2-7; TRBD2 matches at 9 bases. From germline, CDR1 is SGHNT and CDR2 YENEEA. V was clipped by 5 bases and J by 7 bases; unmatched bases: 12. The CDR3 is 15 amino acids.

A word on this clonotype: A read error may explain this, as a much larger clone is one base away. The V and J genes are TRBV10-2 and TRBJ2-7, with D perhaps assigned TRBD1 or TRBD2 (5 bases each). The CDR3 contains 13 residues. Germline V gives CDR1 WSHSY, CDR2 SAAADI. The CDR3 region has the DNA TGTGCCAGCAGTTGGGGGACGGGCTGCGAGCAGTACTTC. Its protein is CASSWGTGCEQYF.

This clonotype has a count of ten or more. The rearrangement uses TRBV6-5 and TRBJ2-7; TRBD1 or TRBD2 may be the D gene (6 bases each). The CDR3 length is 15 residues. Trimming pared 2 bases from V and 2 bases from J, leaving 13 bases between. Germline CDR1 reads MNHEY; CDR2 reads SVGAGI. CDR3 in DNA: TGTGCCAGCAGTTACGCAGGGGACTTTGCCTACGAGCAGTACTTC. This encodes CASSYAGDFAYEQYF.

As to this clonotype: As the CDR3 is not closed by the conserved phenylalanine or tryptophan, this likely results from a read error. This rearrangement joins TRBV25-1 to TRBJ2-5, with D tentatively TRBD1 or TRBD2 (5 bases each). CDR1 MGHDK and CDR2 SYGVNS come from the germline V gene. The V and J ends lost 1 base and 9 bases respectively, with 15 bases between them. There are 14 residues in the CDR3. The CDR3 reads CASSEFGEGEPQYS. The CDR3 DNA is TGTGCCAGCAGTGAATTCGGGGAAGGGGAGCCCCAGTACTCC.

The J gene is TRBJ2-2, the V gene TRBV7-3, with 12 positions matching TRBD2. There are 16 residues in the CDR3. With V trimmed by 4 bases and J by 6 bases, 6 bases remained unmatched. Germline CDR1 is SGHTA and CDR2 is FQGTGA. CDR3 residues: CASSSTSGSRAGELFF. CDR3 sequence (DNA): TGTGCCAGCAGCTCGACTAGCGGGAGTAGGGCCGGGGAGCTGTTTTTT.

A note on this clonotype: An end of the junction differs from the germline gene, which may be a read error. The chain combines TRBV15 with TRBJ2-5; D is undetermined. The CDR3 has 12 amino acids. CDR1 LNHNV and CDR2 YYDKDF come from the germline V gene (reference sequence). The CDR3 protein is CATSKSQEIQYF. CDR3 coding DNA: TGTGCCACGAGCAAAAGTCAAGAGATCCAGTACTTC.